The 2 T cell receptor beta chains listed next were all sequenced from one sample in a study of blood T cell repertoires in COVID-19. Assay: immunoSEQ multiplex PCR; the TCRdb copy retains only in-frame clones and omits some. Among just over 90,000 clones listed, roughly 85% were seen once. The sample was peripheral blood. The receptors here all came from a human donor in a cohort sampled during active COVID-19.

This chain uses TRBV3-1 (or the pseudogene TRBV3-2) with TRBJ1-2, with D unresolved. CDR1 is LGHDT and CDR2 is YNNKEL in the germline V gene (reference sequence). V was trimmed by 3 bases and J by 6 bases, leaving 8 bases between them. There are 12 residues in the CDR3. Written as DNA, the CDR3 is TGTGCCAGCAGCCAGATGACAAATGGCTACACCTTC. Protein sequence: CASSQMTNGYTF.

The chain uses TRBV19 and TRBJ1-1, with D uncertain. The CDR3 runs to 12 residues. Germline values: CDR1 LNHDA, CDR2 SQIVND (reference sequence). The V end lost 11 bases, the J end lost 3 bases, and 13 bases lay between the germline ends. CDR3 nucleotide sequence: TGTGCCGTAACAGATGCCTACACTGAAGCTTTCTTT. Translation gives CAVTDAYTEAFF.